The 15 T cell receptor beta chains below were found in one sample sequenced in a study of blood T cells in healthy people across ages. A second PCR, run for roughly 7 to 12 cycles, used a sample-barcoded 5' primer plus a J-beta primer mix. TCRdb redid the calling of the 5' RACE reads with MiXCR, one entry per CDR3 protein. The table shows around 1,100,000 distinct CDR3 sequences, with roughly two fifths occurring only once. The sequenced sample consisted of blood. These receptors originate from a young man in good health.

The chain employs TRBV28 and TRBJ1-5; D might be TRBD1 (5 bases). Trimming removed 3 bases from V and 5 bases from J, with 14 bases in between. Germline CDR1 is MDHEN and CDR2 is SYDVKM. The CDR3 sequence is 15 residues long. CDR3 loop: CASSFSGQGDQPQHF. In DNA, the CDR3 is TGTGCCAGCAGTTTCTCCGGGCAGGGAGATCAGCCCCAGCATTTT.

This rearrangement joins TRBV12-3 or TRBV12-4 to TRBJ2-1, with D perhaps TRBD2 (5 bases). CDR3 length equals 17 residues. Trimming removed 6 bases at V and 9 bases at J, with 27 bases between. DNA of the CDR3: TGTGCCAGCAGCCTAGCCCCCACAGCCTCTATTCACATTGAGCAGTTCTTC. This encodes CASSLAPTASIHIEQFF.

This rearrangement joins TRBV7-9 to TRBJ1-2; 10 nucleotides align to TRBD1. From germline, CDR1 is SEHNR and CDR2 FQNEAQ (reference sequence). There are 14 residues in the CDR3. V shed 4 bases and J 6 bases; nucleotides not matched to a gene: 5. The CDR3 nucleotides read TGTGCCAGCAGCTCTGGGACAGGGGATAATGGCTACACCTTC. Its translation: CASSSGTGDNGYTF.

The rearrangement uses TRBV30 and TRBJ1-2, with 9 positions matching TRBD1. Per germline, CDR1 GTSNPN and CDR2 SVGIG (reference sequence). The V and J ends lost 0 bases and 4 bases, in that order; junction bases with no gene match: 3. The CDR3 is 14 amino acids. CDR3 coding DNA: TGTGCCTGGAGTGTACAGGGGGCGGTCTATGGCTACACCTTC. It translates to CAWSVQGAVYGYTF.

This clonotype was recorded many times. In nucleotides, the CDR3 is TGCAGTGCTAGAGGGCTAGCGGGGAACACAGATACGCAGTATTTT. Protein sequence: CSARGLAGNTDTQYF. The chain uses TRBV20-1 and TRBJ2-3; 9 bases fit TRBD2. The CDR3 sequence is 15 residues long. Germline CDR1 reads DFQATT; CDR2 reads SNEGSKA (reference sequence). The junction had 4 bases not matched to a gene; V was cut back by 1 base and J by 2 bases.

This clonotype has more than one count but fewer than ten. The chain combines TRBV7-8 with TRBJ2-1; D may match TRBD1 or TRBD2 (5 bases each). CDR1 and CDR2 from the germline V gene are SGHVS and FQNEAQ. This CDR3 spans 13 amino acids. The V gene lost 1 base and the J gene lost 14 bases, with 15 bases spanning the gap. The CDR3, as DNA: TGTGCCAGCAGCTTAGGGCCGGGGACGCATGAGTTCTTC. It specifies CASSLGPGTHEFF. Drawing the rest from reference TRBV7-8 and TRBJ2-1, the complete variable domain is GAGVSQSPRYKVAKRGQDVALRCDPISGHVSLFWYQQALGQGPEFLTYFQNEAQLDKSGLPSDRFFAERPEGSVSTLKIQRTQQEDSAVYLCASSLGPGTHEFFGPGTRLTVL.

V is TRBV29-1 and J is TRBJ2-5; D not resolved. Looked up from germline, CDR1 is SQVTM and CDR2 is ANQGSEA. The V and J ends lost 7 bases and 2 bases respectively, with 8 bases between them. The CDR3 spans 11 residues. CDR3 coding DNA: TGCAGCGCCCGGATACAAGAGACCCAGTACTTC. Protein product: CSARIQETQYF.

This clonotype was seen more than once but under ten times. The CDR3 is CASSPPGGAGGKLFF. The CDR3 DNA follows: TGTGCCAGCTCACCACCGGGAGGGGCCGGTGGAAAACTGTTTTTT. The rearrangement joins TRBV18 to TRBJ1-4; D is possibly TRBD1 (5 bases). Germline assignment: CDR1 KGHSH and CDR2 LQKENI. This CDR3 spans 15 amino acids. With 0 bases removed from V and 10 bases from J, the gap between germline ends came to 15 bases. Using reference TRBV18 and TRBJ1-4 for the parts outside the CDR3, the full variable domain is NAGVMQNPRHLVRRRGQEARLRCSPMKGHSHVYWYRQLPEEGLKFMVYLQKENIIDESGMPKERFSAEFPKEGPSILRIQQVVRGDSAAYFCASSPPGGAGGKLFFGSGTQLSVL.

The rearrangement uses TRBV6-5 and TRBJ1-1, with D possibly being TRBD1 (5 bases). Between the trimmed V and J ends, which lost 2 bases and 5 bases, there was a span of 12 bases. Germline V gene data show CDR1 as MNHEY and CDR2 as SVGAGI. The CDR3 runs to 14 residues. This CDR3 is CASSYAGGVTEAFF. The CDR3 bases are TGTGCCAGCAGTTACGCTGGGGGGGTGACTGAAGCTTTCTTT.

This clonotype was seen a handful of times. This chain connects TRBV7-2 to TRBJ1-1, with TRBD1 as a possible D gene (6 bases). The CDR3 spans 13 residues. Trimming left V 7 bases short and J 6 bases short, with 15 bases between. Germline V gene lookup returns CDR1 SGHTA and CDR2 FQGNSA. CDR3 coding DNA: TGTGCCAGCACCGTATACAGGGATTCTGAAGCTTTCTTT. Protein: CASTVYRDSEAFF. Drawing the rest from reference TRBV7-2 and TRBJ1-1, the complete variable domain is GAGVSQSPSNKVTEKGKDVELRCDPISGHTALYWYRQSLGQGLEFLIYFQGNSAPDKSGLPSDRFSAERTGGSVSTLTIQRTQQEDSAVYLCASTVYRDSEAFFGQGTRLTVV.

V gene TRBV5-1 combines with J gene TRBJ1-1, with 8 bases aligning to TRBD1. The length of the CDR3 is 15 residues. Germline V gives CDR1 SGHRS, CDR2 YFSETQ. Trimming at V came to 4 bases and at J to 0 bases, leaving 5 bases not matched to a gene. The CDR3 sequence: CASSRGQVMNTEAFF. CDR3 nucleotide sequence: TGCGCCAGCAGCCGGGGACAGGTCATGAACACTGAAGCTTTCTTT.

With respect to this clonotype: A read error may account for a junction end that differs from germline. The rearrangement uses TRBV10-3 and TRBJ2-3; D is undetermined. This CDR3 spans 15 amino acids. The germline V gene encodes CDR1 ENHRY and CDR2 SYGVKD. The CDR3 spells CAISSDTRYTDAQYF. For the CDR3, the DNA is TGTGCCATCAGTTCAGACACCCGGTACACAGATGCGCAGTATTTT.

The chain carries TRBV7-9 and TRBJ2-1; 9 bases match TRBD2. CDR3 size: 15 residues. Germline CDR1 SEHNR, CDR2 FQNEAQ (reference sequence). V trimming: 1 base; J trimming: 9 bases; junction bases outside the gene matches: 7. This CDR3 is CASSLEGLAGPEQFF. CDR3 sequence (DNA): TGTGCCAGCAGCTTAGAGGGGCTAGCGGGGCCTGAGCAGTTCTTC.

This clonotype occurred a few times. V is TRBV10-3 and J is TRBJ2-1; TRBD2 agrees at 8 bases. V lost 6 bases, J lost 7 bases, and 11 bases stayed unmatched. The germline gives CDR1 ENHRY, CDR2 SYGVKD. The CDR3 runs 15 residues. The CDR3 nucleotides read TGTGCCATCAGACATAGCGGGGTAATCGAGAATGAGCAGTTCTTC. Translation gives CAIRHSGVIENEQFF.

This clonotype was counted only a few times. The chain uses TRBV6-1 and TRBJ2-1; 8 bases agree with TRBD1. This CDR3 comprises 16 residues. The V segment lost 6 bases and the J segment 0 bases; nucleotides outside the gene matches: 7. CDR1 is MNHNS, CDR2 SASEGT, per germline. The CDR3 loop reads CASRRTGSHSYNEQFF. CDR3 DNA sequence: TGTGCCAGCAGGCGGACAGGGTCACACTCCTACAATGAGCAGTTCTTC.